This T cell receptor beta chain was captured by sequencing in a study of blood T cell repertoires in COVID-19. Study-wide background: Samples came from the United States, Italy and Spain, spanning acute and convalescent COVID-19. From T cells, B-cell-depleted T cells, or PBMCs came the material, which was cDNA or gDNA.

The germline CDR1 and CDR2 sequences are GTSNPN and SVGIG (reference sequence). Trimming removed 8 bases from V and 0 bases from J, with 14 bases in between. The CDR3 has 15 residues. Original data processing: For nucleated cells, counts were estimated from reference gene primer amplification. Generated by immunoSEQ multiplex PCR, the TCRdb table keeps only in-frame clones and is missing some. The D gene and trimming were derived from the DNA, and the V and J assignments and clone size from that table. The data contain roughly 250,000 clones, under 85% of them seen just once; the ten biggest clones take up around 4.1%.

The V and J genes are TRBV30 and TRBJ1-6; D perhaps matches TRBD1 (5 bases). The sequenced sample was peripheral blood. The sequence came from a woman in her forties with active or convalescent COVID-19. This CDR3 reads CARSGGTSYNSPLHF. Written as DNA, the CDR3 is TGTGCCCGGTCCGGGGGAACCTCCTATAATTCACCCCTCCACTTT.